This T cell receptor (beta chain) is from a study of blood T cell repertoires in COVID-19. The length of the CDR3 is 20 residues. CDR1 is SGHVS, CDR2 FQNEAQ, per germline. Trimming took 0 bases from V and 2 from J; bases not matched to a gene: 17. Original processing methods: Reference gene primer amplification yielded estimated nucleated cell counts. The repertoire was sequenced with immunoSEQ multiplex PCR; TCRdb's copy has only in-frame clones and lacks some. V and J calls and clone size are given by that table; D and trimming were obtained from the DNA. The data show some 250,000 clones, roughly nine tenths seen once.

This chain connects TRBV7-8 to TRBJ2-7; 9 positions match TRBD2. The sample was peripheral blood. The receptor's source is a man between 60 and 75 years old with acute or convalescent COVID-19. The CDR3 DNA sequence: TGTGCCAGCAGCTTAGCCGGAGGCCTGGGAGCGGGAGGTCTGGCCTACGAGCAGTACTTC. It is translated as CASSLAGGLGAGGLAYEQYF. The complete variable domain, with remaining parts taken from reference TRBV7-8 and TRBJ2-7, reads GAGVSQSPRYKVAKRGQDVALRCDPISGHVSLFWYQQALGQGPEFLTYFQNEAQLDKSGLPSDRFFAERPEGSVSTLKIQRTQQEDSAVYLCASSLAGGLGAGGLAYEQYFGPGTRLTVT.